One sample yielded the 26 T cell receptor beta chains listed below, sequenced in a study of Graves' ophthalmopathy and Graves' hyperthyroidism. Amplifying from RNA transcripts, the study obtained TCR beta CDR3 regions. Second-round multiplex PCR came after first-round RT-PCR with HTBI primers. TCRdb re-derived calls from the multiplex PCR reads in MiXCR, one entry per CDR3 protein. Here the sample spans a few hundred thousand distinct CDR3 sequences, roughly 15% being singletons. Sequencing was done on a sample of peripheral blood. The receptors shown here come from an adult man with Graves' ophthalmopathy.

The rearrangement joins TRBV7-2 to TRBJ2-7; 12 bases agree with TRBD1. This CDR3 has 14 amino acids. Germline CDR1 is SGHTA and CDR2 is FQGNSA. J lost 7 bases, V lost 3 bases, and 4 bases had no gene match. CDR3 sequence (DNA): TGTGCCAGCAGCTTCAGGGACAGGGGGCGTGAGCAGTACTTC. Translation gives CASSFRDRGREQYF.

Ten or more counts support this clonotype. The chain combines TRBV19 with TRBJ1-1; 7 nucleotides agree with TRBD1. CDR1 and CDR2 (germline): LNHDA, SQIVND (reference sequence). The V segment lost 7 bases and the J segment 0 bases; nucleotides outside the gene matches: 5. The CDR3 extends over 14 amino acids. DNA of the CDR3: TGTGCCAGTACTCGACAGGGCTTGAACACTGAAGCTTTCTTT. Amino acids: CASTRQGLNTEAFF.

This clonotype was detected many times. The J gene is TRBJ1-1, the V gene TRBV7-2; D remains ambiguous. CDR1 is SGHTA, CDR2 FQGNSA, per germline. Trimming cost V 5 bases and J 4 bases, with 14 bases left between them. The CDR3 runs to 14 residues. CDR3 nucleotides: TGTGCCAGCAGCCCCTCCCTTGGTGGCACTGAAGCTTTCTTT. Translation: CASSPSLGGTEAFF.

This clonotype was observed at least ten times. The rearrangement links TRBV29-1 to TRBJ1-1; 8 nucleotides agree with TRBD1. V dropped 7 bases and J dropped 2; count of bases not matched to a gene: 6. Germline V CDR1 and CDR2: SQVTM, ANQGSEA. CDR3 length: 13 residues. CDR3 DNA: TGCAGCGAGAGGACAGGGCTAAACACTGAAGCTTTCTTT. Its protein is CSERTGLNTEAFF.

This clonotype has ten or more counts. The chain has TRBV9 and TRBJ1-2, with 9 bases that match TRBD1. The V gene end was trimmed by 4 bases and the J gene end by 4 bases; junction bases not matched to a gene: 11. Germline V gives CDR1 SGDLS, CDR2 YYNGEE. The CDR3 consists of 16 residues. The CDR3 reads CASSPGQGRFPYGYTF. The CDR3 DNA reads TGTGCCAGCAGCCCGGGACAGGGTCGATTCCCCTATGGCTACACCTTC.

This clonotype appeared many times. The CDR3 reads CASRKDHIPQETQYF. As DNA, the CDR3 is TGTGCCAGCAGAAAGGACCACATCCCCCAAGAGACCCAGTACTTC. The V and J genes are TRBV6-5 and TRBJ2-5, with D unclear. Trimming pared 6 bases from V and 1 base from J, leaving 15 bases between. Germline-derived CDR1 and CDR2 are MNHEY and SVGAGI. This CDR3 has 15 amino acids.

V gene TRBV28 combines with J gene TRBJ2-7; tentative D call: TRBD2 (7 bases). Trimming removed 7 bases at V and 0 bases at J, with 10 bases between. The CDR3 covers 13 residues. Germline V gene lookup returns CDR1 MDHEN and CDR2 SYDVKM. The CDR3 loop is CASKRDNSYEQYF. As DNA, the CDR3 is TGTGCCAGCAAGCGGGACAACTCCTACGAGCAGTACTTC.

Ten or more counts support this clonotype. The chain combines TRBV6-5 with TRBJ1-2, with D perhaps matching TRBD1 (6 bases). Germline values: CDR1 MNHEY, CDR2 SVGAGI. This CDR3 region has 15 residues. V was trimmed by 1 base and J by 7 bases, leaving 16 bases between them. CDR3 nucleotide sequence: TGTGCCAGCAGTTACTTGGGTGCAGGGGCGTCTGGCTACACCTTC. It specifies CASSYLGAGASGYTF.

The table lists this clonotype with many counts. The V gene is TRBV7-9, the J gene TRBJ2-7; 8 nucleotides agree with TRBD2. V lost 3 bases to trimming and J lost 9 bases; unmatched junction nucleotides: 10. This CDR3 spans 14 amino acids. Germline CDR1 SEHNR, CDR2 FQNEAQ (reference sequence). This CDR3 reads CASSFSTGGPRQYF. The CDR3 DNA reads TGTGCCAGCAGCTTCAGTACGGGGGGGCCTAGGCAGTACTTC.

The chain carries TRBV12-3 or TRBV12-4 and TRBJ2-7; D may correspond to TRBD1 or TRBD2 (7 bases each). V dropped 0 bases and J dropped 7 bases, with 22 bases sitting between them. The CDR3 sequence is 17 residues long. The chain's CDR3 is CASSLAGAAGGAREQYF. CDR3 sequence (DNA): TGTGCCAGCAGTTTAGCGGGAGCCGCAGGGGGGGCAAGGGAGCAGTACTTC.

This clonotype has ten or more counts. This chain connects TRBV6-2 or TRBV6-3 to TRBJ2-6; 9 bases are shared with TRBD1. V trimming: 6 bases; J trimming: 2 bases; junction bases outside the gene matches: 5. Germline V lookup: CDR1 MNHEY, CDR2 SVGEGT. The CDR3 is 16 residues long. The CDR3 protein is CASSQRDRAGANVLTF. The CDR3 nucleotides read TGTGCCAGCAGCCAGCGGGACAGGGCTGGGGCCAACGTCCTGACTTTC.

Ten or more counts support this clonotype. The V gene is TRBV6-2 or TRBV6-3, the J gene TRBJ2-5; the D gene is possibly TRBD1 (6 bases). Germline V gene lookup returns CDR1 MNHEY and CDR2 SVGEGT. V gave up 0 bases and J gave up 3 bases, with 14 bases separating them. This CDR3 is 16 amino acids long. The CDR3 sequence: CASSYSLRDKKETQYF. Here the CDR3 DNA reads TGTGCCAGCAGTTACTCGCTCCGGGACAAGAAAGAGACCCAGTACTTC.

This rearrangement joins TRBV29-1 to TRBJ1-1, with 9 positions matching TRBD1. CDR1 SQVTM and CDR2 ANQGSEA come from the germline V gene. The length of the CDR3 is 13 residues. Unmatched junction bases numbered 4, after V lost 7 bases and J lost 1 base. Here the CDR3 reads CSAGGQGNTEAFF. CDR3 DNA sequence: TGCAGCGCAGGGGGACAGGGGAACACTGAAGCTTTCTTT. Together with reference TRBV29-1 and TRBJ1-1, the CDR3 gives the full variable domain: SAVISQKPSRDICQRGTSLTIQCQVDSQVTMMFWYRQQPGQSLTLIATANQGSEATYESGFVIDKFPISRPNLTFSTLTVSNMSPEDSSIYLCSAGGQGNTEAFFGQGTRLTVV.

This clonotype was counted at least ten times. The rearrangement uses TRBV15 and TRBJ2-5; 7 bases fit TRBD1. V dropped 3 bases and J dropped 0; count of bases not matched to a gene: 4. The CDR3 runs to 15 residues. The germline V gene has CDR1 LNHNV and CDR2 YYDKDF (reference sequence). The CDR3 spells CATSSGTADQETQYF. The CDR3 region has the DNA TGTGCCACCAGCAGCGGGACAGCCGACCAAGAGACCCAGTACTTC.

Ten or more counts support this clonotype. CDR3 region: CASSLDSIYEQYF. CDR3 nucleotide sequence: TGTGCCAGCAGTTTGGACAGCATTTACGAGCAGTACTTC. The gene calls are TRBV28 and TRBJ2-7; D perhaps matches TRBD1 (6 bases). Germline lookup yields CDR1 MDHEN and CDR2 SYDVKM. The CDR3 consists of 13 residues. V gave up 3 bases and J gave up 4 bases, with 10 bases separating them.

This clonotype has more than one count but fewer than ten. The chain uses TRBV12-3 or TRBV12-4 and TRBJ2-2; D is ambiguous. The CDR3 loop spans 18 amino acids. V shed 3 bases and J shed 1 base, with 18 bases lying between them. The DNA for the CDR3 is TGTGCCAGCAGTTTGGGGTCGTCCAAGCTCCGGAACACCGGGGAGCTGTTTTTT. This encodes CASSLGSSKLRNTGELFF.

This clonotype was seen at least ten times. This sequence joins TRBV18 and TRBJ2-5; D is unresolved. The germline V and J ends were trimmed by 3 bases and 5 bases, with 13 bases remaining between them. The CDR3 consists of 14 residues. Germline assignment: CDR1 KGHSH and CDR2 LQKENI. CDR3 nucleotide sequence: TGTGCCAGCTCACCTGTTTCCCATGGGGAGACCCAGTACTTC. It is translated as CASSPVSHGETQYF.

The chain links TRBV24-1 to TRBJ1-1; possible D gene TRBD1, 5 bases. With 9 bases removed from V and 4 bases from J, the gap between germline ends came to 17 bases. Germline CDR1 and CDR2: KGHDR and SFDVKD. The CDR3 is 14 residues long. Here the CDR3 DNA reads TGTGCCACCCGAAGCATGGGGGAGAGCACTGAAGCTTTCTTT. Translated, it gives CATRSMGESTEAFF.

This clonotype was detected ten times or more. A much larger clone differs from this one at a single base, so this may be a read error. The V gene is TRBV5-1, the J gene TRBJ1-1, with a possible D match to TRBD1 (6 bases). This CDR3 comprises 13 residues. Germline values: CDR1 SGHRS, CDR2 YFSETQ. CDR3 in amino acids: CASSLRGDTEALF. CDR3 in DNA: TGCGCCAGCAGCTTGAGAGGGGACACTGAAGCTCTCTTT.

This clonotype showed up many times. CDR3 protein: CASSISLRAEAFF. The CDR3 nucleotides read TGTGCCAGTAGTATATCGCTGAGGGCTGAAGCTTTCTTT. V usage is TRBV19 and J usage is TRBJ1-1, with D unresolved. CDR1 LNHDA and CDR2 SQIVND come from the germline V gene (reference sequence). V lost 2 bases and J 6 bases, leaving 10 bases between the germline ends. This CDR3 comprises 13 residues.

This clonotype was counted ten times or more. CDR3 coding DNA: TGTGCCAGCAGCTGGGACAGGGGTCAGAATCAGCCCCAGCATTTT. It yields the protein CASSWDRGQNQPQHF. The chain couples TRBV7-2 to TRBJ1-5; 10 bases match TRBD1. With V trimmed by 4 bases and J by 4 bases, 4 bases remained unmatched. CDR1 is SGHTA, CDR2 FQGNSA, per germline. The CDR3 is made up of 15 amino acids.

This clonotype has only a few counts. The rearrangement uses TRBV11-2 and TRBJ2-7; D is unclear. The CDR3 totals 13 residues. The germline V and J ends were trimmed by 5 bases and 4 bases, with 12 bases remaining between them. Germline-derived CDR1 and CDR2 are SGHAT and FQNNGV. Here the CDR3 reads CASSHGSGYEQYF. The CDR3 DNA is TGTGCCAGCAGCCACGGGTCCGGATACGAGCAGTACTTC.

The genes are TRBV6-2 or TRBV6-3 and TRBJ1-5; D not certain. Germline-derived CDR1 and CDR2 are MNHEY and SVGEGT. CDR3 length equals 16 residues. V was pared by 2 bases and J by 0 bases, with 11 bases between. CDR3 region: CASSYGVAYSNQPQHF. CDR3 in DNA: TGTGCCAGCAGTTACGGGGTAGCTTATAGCAATCAGCCCCAGCATTTT.

This clonotype was detected many times. The chain links TRBV19 to TRBJ1-2; D is unclear. Germline CDR1 and CDR2: LNHDA and SQIVND (reference sequence). The V gene lost 3 bases and the J gene lost 7 bases, with 12 bases spanning the gap. The CDR3 covers 13 residues. The CDR3 loop is CASSIPKASGYTF. As DNA, the CDR3 is TGTGCCAGTAGTATTCCCAAGGCAAGTGGCTACACCTTC.

This clonotype was counted ten times or more. The chain carries TRBV5-1 and TRBJ2-5, with D maybe TRBD2 (7 bases). Germline V gene data show CDR1 as SGHRS and CDR2 as YFSETQ. The length of the CDR3 is 14 residues. The germline V and J ends were trimmed by 7 bases and 4 bases, with 17 bases remaining between them. The CDR3 is CASGGARGTETQYF. DNA for the CDR3: TGCGCCAGCGGGGGGGCCAGAGGTACAGAGACCCAGTACTTC.

The table lists this clonotype with many counts. The V and J genes are TRBV10-2 and TRBJ1-1; no clear D gene. Deletions cut 3 bases from V and 4 bases from J, with 12 bases between. The CDR3 contains 14 residues. Looked up from germline, CDR1 is WSHSY and CDR2 is SAAADI. The CDR3 DNA sequence: TGCGCCAGCAGTGATCTGGGGTGGGGCACTGAAGCTTTCTTT. Translation gives CASSDLGWGTEAFF.